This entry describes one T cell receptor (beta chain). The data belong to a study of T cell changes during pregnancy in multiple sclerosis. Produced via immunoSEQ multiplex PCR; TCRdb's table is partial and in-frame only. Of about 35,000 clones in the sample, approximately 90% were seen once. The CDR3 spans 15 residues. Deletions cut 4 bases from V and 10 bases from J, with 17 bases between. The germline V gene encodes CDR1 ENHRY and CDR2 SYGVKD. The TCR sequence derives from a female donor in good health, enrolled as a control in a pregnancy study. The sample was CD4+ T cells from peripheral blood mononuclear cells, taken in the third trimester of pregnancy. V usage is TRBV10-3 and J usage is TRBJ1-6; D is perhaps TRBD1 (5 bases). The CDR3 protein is CAISGITGEGSPLHF. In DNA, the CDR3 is TGTGCCATCAGTGGCATCACAGGAGAAGGCTCACCCCTCCACTTT.